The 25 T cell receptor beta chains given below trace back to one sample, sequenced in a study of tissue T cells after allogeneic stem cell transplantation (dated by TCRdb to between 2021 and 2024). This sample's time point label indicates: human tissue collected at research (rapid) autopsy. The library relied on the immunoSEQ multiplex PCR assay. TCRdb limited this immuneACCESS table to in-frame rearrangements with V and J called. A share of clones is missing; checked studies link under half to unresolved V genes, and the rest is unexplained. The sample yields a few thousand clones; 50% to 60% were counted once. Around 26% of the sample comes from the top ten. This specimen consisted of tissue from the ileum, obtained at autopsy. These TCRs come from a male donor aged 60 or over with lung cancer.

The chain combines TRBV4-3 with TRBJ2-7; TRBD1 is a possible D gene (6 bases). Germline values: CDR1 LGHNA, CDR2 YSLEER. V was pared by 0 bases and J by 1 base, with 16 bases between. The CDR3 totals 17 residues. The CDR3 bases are TGCGCCAGCAGCCAAGAAATGGTACAGGGTGTTTCCTACGAGCAGTACTTC. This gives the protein CASSQEMVQGVSYEQYF.

The DNA for the CDR3 is TGCAGCGTTGGAGGGGGCGTCGAGCAGTACTTC. This translates into CSVGGGVEQYF. The genes are TRBV29-1 and TRBJ2-7; 7 bases align to TRBD1. The CDR3 covers 11 residues. Germline CDR1 SQVTM, CDR2 ANQGSEA. The V gene end was trimmed by 4 bases and the J gene end by 6 bases; junction bases not matched to a gene: 3.

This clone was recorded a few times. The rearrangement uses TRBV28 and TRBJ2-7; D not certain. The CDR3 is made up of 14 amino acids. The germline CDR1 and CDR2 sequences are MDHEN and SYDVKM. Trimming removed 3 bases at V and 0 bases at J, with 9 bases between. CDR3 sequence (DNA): TGTGCCAGCAGTTTCAGTTATAGCTCCTACGAGCAGTACTTC. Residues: CASSFSYSSYEQYF.

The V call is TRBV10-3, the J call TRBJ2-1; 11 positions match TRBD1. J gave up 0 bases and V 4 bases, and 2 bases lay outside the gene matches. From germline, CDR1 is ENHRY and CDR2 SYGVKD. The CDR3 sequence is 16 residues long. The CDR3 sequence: CAISVGTGGSYNEQFF. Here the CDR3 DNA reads TGTGCCATCAGTGTGGGGACAGGGGGCTCCTACAATGAGCAGTTCTTC.

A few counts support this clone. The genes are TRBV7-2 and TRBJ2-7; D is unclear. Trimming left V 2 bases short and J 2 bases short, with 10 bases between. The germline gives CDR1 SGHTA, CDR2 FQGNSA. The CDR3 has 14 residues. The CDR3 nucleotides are TGTGCCAGCAGCTTAATGGCCGCCCCCTACGAGCAGTACTTC. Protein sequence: CASSLMAAPYEQYF.

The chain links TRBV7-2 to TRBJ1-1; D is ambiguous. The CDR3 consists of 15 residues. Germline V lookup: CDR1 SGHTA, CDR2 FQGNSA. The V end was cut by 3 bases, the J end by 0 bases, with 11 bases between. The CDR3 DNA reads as TGTGCCAGCAGCTTCAACACCATCATGAACACTGAAGCTTTCTTT. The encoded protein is CASSFNTIMNTEAFF.

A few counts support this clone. The CDR3 loop reads CAWSVWEIPTDTQYF. CDR3 DNA sequence: TGTGCCTGGAGTGTATGGGAGATCCCCACAGATACGCAGTATTTT. The chain combines TRBV30 with TRBJ2-3; D might be TRBD2 (5 bases). V dropped 0 bases and J dropped 2 bases, with 12 bases sitting between them. This CDR3 comprises 15 residues. Germline V gives CDR1 GTSNPN, CDR2 SVGIG (reference sequence).

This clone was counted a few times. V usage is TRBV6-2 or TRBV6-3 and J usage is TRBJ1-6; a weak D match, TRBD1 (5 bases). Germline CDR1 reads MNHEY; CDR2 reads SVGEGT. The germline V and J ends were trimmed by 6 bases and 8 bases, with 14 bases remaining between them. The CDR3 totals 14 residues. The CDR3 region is CASSRGTGYSPLHF. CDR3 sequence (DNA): TGTGCCAGCAGCCGAGGGACGGGGTATTCACCCCTCCACTTT.

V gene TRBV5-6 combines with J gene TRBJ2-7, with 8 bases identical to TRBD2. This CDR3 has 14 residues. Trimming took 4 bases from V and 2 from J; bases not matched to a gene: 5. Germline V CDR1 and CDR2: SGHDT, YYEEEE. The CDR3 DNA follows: TGTGCCAGCAGCCCCGGACTAGCACCCTACGAGCAGTACTTC. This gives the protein CASSPGLAPYEQYF. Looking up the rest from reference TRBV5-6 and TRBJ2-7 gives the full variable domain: DAGVTQSPTHLIKTRGQQVTLRCSPKSGHDTVSWYQQALGQGPQFIFQYYEEEERQRGNFPDRFSGHQFPNYSSELNVNALLLGDSALYLCASSPGLAPYEQYFGPGTRLTVT.

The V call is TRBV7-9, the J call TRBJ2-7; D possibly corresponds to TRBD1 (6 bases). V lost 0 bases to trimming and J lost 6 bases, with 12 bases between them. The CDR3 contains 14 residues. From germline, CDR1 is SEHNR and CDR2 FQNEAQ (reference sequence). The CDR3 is CASSLASGQSEQYF. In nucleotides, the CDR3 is TGTGCCAGCAGCTTAGCCTCCGGACAGAGCGAGCAGTACTTC.

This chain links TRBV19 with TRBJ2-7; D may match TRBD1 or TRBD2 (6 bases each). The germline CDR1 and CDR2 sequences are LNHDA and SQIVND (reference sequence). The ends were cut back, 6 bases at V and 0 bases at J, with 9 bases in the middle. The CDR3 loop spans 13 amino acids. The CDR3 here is CASRGGGSYEQYF. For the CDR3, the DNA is TGTGCCAGTAGAGGGGGAGGCTCCTACGAGCAGTACTTC.

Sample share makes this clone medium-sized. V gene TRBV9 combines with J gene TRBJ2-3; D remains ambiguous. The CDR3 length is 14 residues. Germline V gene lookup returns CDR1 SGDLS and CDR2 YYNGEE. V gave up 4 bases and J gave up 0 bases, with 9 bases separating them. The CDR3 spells CASSKRWSTDTQYF. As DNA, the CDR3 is TGTGCCAGCAGCAAACGTTGGAGCACAGATACGCAGTATTTT.

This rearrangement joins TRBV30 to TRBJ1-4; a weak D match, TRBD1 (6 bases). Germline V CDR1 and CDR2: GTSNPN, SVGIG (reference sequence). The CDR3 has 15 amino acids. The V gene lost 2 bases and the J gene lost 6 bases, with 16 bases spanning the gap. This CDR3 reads CAWSRPREGDEKLFF. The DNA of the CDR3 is TGTGCCTGGAGTAGGCCGCGAGAGGGGGATGAAAAACTGTTTTTT.

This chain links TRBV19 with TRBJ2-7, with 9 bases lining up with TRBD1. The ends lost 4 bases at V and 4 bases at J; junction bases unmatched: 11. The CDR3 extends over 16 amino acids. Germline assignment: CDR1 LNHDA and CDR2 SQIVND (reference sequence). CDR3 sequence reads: CASSTQPGTGRYEQYF. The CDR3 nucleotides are TGTGCCAGTAGTACTCAGCCGGGGACAGGGAGGTACGAGCAGTACTTC.

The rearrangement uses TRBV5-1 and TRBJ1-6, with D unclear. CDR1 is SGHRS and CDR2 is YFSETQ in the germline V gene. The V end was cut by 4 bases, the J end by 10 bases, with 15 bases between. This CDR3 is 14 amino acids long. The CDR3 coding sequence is TGCGCCAGCAGCCCCGGGCGGCCGGAGTCACCCCTCCACTTT. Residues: CASSPGRPESPLHF.

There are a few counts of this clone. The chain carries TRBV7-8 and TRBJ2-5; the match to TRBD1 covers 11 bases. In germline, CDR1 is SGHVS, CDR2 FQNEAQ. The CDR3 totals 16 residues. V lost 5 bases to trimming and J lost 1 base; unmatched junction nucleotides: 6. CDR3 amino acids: CASSPPGTGGQETQYF. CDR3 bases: TGTGCCAGCAGCCCTCCCGGGACAGGGGGCCAAGAGACCCAGTACTTC.

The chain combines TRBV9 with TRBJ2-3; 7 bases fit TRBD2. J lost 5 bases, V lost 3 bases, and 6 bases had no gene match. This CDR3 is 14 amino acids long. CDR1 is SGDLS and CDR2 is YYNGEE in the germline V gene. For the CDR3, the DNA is TGTGCCAGCAGCGCGACTAGCTGGGTAGATACGCAGTATTTT. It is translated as CASSATSWVDTQYF.

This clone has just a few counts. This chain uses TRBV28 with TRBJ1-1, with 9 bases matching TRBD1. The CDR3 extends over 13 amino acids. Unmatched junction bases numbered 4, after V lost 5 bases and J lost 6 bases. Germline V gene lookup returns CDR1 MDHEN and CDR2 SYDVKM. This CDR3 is CASSLTGGAEAFF. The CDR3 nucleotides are TGTGCCAGCAGTCTGACAGGGGGAGCTGAAGCTTTCTTT.

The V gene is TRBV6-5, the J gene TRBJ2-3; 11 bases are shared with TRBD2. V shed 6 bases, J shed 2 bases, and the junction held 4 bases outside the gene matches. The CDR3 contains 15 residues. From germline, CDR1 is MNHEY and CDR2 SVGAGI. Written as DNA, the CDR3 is TGTGCCAGCAGCCTGACTAGCGGGGTCACAGATACGCAGTATTTT. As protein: CASSLTSGVTDTQYF.

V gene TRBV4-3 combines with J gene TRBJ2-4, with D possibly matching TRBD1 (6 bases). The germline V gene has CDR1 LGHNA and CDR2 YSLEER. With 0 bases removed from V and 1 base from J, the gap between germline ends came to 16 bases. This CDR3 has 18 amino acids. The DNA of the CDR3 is TGCGCCAGCAGCCAAGATTTACAGGGAATAGGGGCCAAAAACATTCAGTACTTC. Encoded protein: CASSQDLQGIGAKNIQYF.

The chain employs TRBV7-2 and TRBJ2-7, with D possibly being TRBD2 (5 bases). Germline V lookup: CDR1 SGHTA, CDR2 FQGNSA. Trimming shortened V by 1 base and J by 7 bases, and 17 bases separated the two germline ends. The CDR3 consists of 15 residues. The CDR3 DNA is TGTGCCAGCAGCTTAGGGGTGACTATCACTAAAGAGCAGTACTTC. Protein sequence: CASSLGVTITKEQYF.

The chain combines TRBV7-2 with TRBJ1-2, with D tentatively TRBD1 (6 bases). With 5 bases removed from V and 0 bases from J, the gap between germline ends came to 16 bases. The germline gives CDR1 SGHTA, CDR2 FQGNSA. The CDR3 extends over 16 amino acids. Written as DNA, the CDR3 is TGTGCCAGCAGCCCGTTTAAAGGGGGAGCTAACTATGGCTACACCTTC. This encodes CASSPFKGGANYGYTF.

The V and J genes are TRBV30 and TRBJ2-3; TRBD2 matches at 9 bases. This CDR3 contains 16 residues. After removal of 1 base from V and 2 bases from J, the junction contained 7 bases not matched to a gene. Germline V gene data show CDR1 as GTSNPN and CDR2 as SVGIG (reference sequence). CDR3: CAWSAVERGVTDTQYF. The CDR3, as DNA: TGTGCCTGGAGTGCAGTCGAGCGGGGGGTCACAGATACGCAGTATTTT.

CDR3 sequence: CASSFGTGNTIYF. The CDR3 DNA follows: TGTGCCAGCAGCTTCGGGACGGGAAACACCATATATTTT. V and J are TRBV7-2 and TRBJ1-3; weak D call: TRBD1 (5 bases). Trimming removed 3 bases at V and 4 bases at J, with 7 bases between. The CDR3 totals 13 residues. Germline V CDR1 and CDR2: SGHTA, FQGNSA.

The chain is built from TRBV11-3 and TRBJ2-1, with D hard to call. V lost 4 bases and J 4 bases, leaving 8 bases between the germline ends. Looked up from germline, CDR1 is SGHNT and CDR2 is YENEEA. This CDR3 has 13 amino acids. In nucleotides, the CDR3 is TGTGCCAGCAGCTCGACCCCTTACAATGAGCAGTTCTTC. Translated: CASSSTPYNEQFF. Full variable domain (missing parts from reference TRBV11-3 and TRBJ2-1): EAGVVQSPRYKIIEKKQPVAFWCNPISGHNTLYWYLQNLGQGPELLIRYENEEAVDDSQLPKDRFSAERLKGVDSTLKIQPAELGDSAVYLCASSSTPYNEQFFGPGTRLTVL.